A single T cell receptor beta chain is shown here with its context. This clone was recorded once. Its antigen remains undetermined. No clone much larger than this one lies a single base away; base qualities are absent. The data are from a study of cytomegalovirus exposure and HLA in healthy donors (TCRdb year 2017). The study in broad terms: An earlier analysis of 550 to 700 of the donors reported 250 to 300 Gb of sequence data and 100 million to 140 million unique TCR beta sequences from about 200 million T cells. The number of typed donors differed by locus: roughly 629-640 for A, B, C, DRB1 and DQB1; 500 to 550 for DQA1; approximately 600 for DPA1; and about 450 for DPB1. The study aimed to test whether signatures of past pathogen exposure could be identified by cataloging public T cell receptors. Both class I and class II loci were covered by HLA typing, at four-digit resolution. Because of strong linkage in the cohort, roughly five DR-DQ haplotypes were treated as single units for association and clustering. Donor age, sex, ethnicity and CMV serostatus were compiled together with the repertoire data. About 320 gigabases of sequencing data and 78 million or so unique TCR sequences were included in an early release covering under 650 HLA-typed donors. An earlier analysis of fewer than 750 of the donors used high-throughput TCR beta sequencing to judge whether each TCR beta V gene segment behaved as functional or pseudogenic. On average, around 240,000 unique TCR beta nucleotide sequences were sequenced per donor among some 420 genotyped donors of the cohort, with roughly 20% of those sequences being non-productive. The later analysis used no new phenotypic data to find candidate immune exposures, relying instead on TCR beta sequences and their occurrence across donors. To predict cytomegalovirus infection status, the study combined high-throughput TCR immunosequencing, statistical association of individual TCRs with disease status, and machine learning. A later analysis re-examined previously published TCR beta repertoires from more than 550 donors and added high-resolution HLA genotyping to investigate patterns of TCR occurrence. Every discovery cohort repertoire had been produced on one sequencing platform. In addition to the first cohort of roughly 670 subjects, a separate validation cohort of approximately 130 different subjects was used. Using immunosequencing, the study profiled T cell repertoires from around 680 subjects and related those repertoires to cytomegalovirus serostatus. Genome-wide SNP genotypes for about 65% of the roughly 670 donors were used in a later genetic analysis, which treated that subset as a discovery cohort. The genetic ancestry cluster associated with self-reported Caucasian donors included around four fifths of the roughly 360 genotyped donors.

Library generation was performed with the immunoSEQ multiplex PCR assay. For the multiplex PCR, a mixture combining 60 forward primers for TCR Vbeta segments and 13 reverse primers for TCR Jbeta segments was used. The CDR3 region of rearranged TCR beta genes was amplified from genomic DNA by a multiplex PCR assay. The Illumina HiSeq System was used to sequence the amplified TCR beta libraries as 87-base-pair reads. The authors' pipeline ran thus. In a later analysis, tens of millions of unique TCR beta chains were counted across the 690 or so repertoires, and roughly 11 million of these chains were shared by at least two donors. A nearest-neighbor algorithm error-corrected the raw reads and collapsed the reads into unique sequences, merging closely related sequences to remove PCR and sequencing errors. V, D and J gene segments were assigned by aligning CDR3 sequences to IMGT reference sequences. For a sequence to be retained, a match of at least six nucleotides to both a V gene segment and a J gene segment was required. Rearrangements were classified as productive when the CDR3 lacked stop codons and remained in frame with V and J, and all other rearrangements were classified as non-productive. Following IMGT convention, CDR3 was defined as the stretch from the second conserved V-encoded cysteine up to the conserved J-encoded phenylalanine. In an earlier analysis of more than 550 of the donors, sequences lacking an unambiguous match to a single V gene segment were excluded. In an earlier analysis of 587 of the donors, V segments were called functional above 56.7% productive rearrangements and were called segregating when the between-donor standard deviation exceeded 5%. To diagnose cytomegalovirus status from the catalog of TCR beta chain sequences, a statistical classification framework was built. A later analysis assigned V and J genes by comparing TCR nucleotide sequences with IMGT/GENE-DB human TR gene sequences. In a later analysis, CDR3 sequences and most-parsimonious VDJ recombination scenarios were assigned using the TCRdist pipeline. In a later analysis, every TCR beta chain was defined by the combination of its CDR3 amino acid sequence and its V-gene family, and reads without a unique V-gene family were dropped. A later analysis removed 600 or so highly shared, low-generation-probability nucleotide sequences to deal with suspected cross-contamination and a sequencing artifact. In a later analysis, a clonal expansion index for each public chain was calculated from normalized within-repertoire ranks of inferred template counts. A later analysis computed generation probabilities with a VDJ recombination model fitted to out-of-frame rearrangements, and checked the results against IGoR. In a later analysis, TCR-TCR, TCR-HLA and TCR-CMV co-occurrence was scored with hypergeometric tests, and a repertoire-size bias correction was applied to TCR pairs. To estimate false discovery rates, a later analysis permuted the HLA or CMV assignments 20 times. A later analysis grouped co-occurring TCRs with DBSCAN, adding TCRdist sequence similarity when clustering within HLA-allele-positive subsets. Co-occurrence clustering excluded repertoires with fewer than 30,000 or more than 120,000 public chains, plus five with anomalous nucleotide sharing. TCRdb stores this immuneACCESS table with in-frame sequences only. Part of the clones is absent; in the studies checked, under half of the shortfall reflects unresolved V genes, and no reason is known for the rest. V, J and clone size derive from that table, while D and trimming were established from the DNA sequence. Here the sample has roughly 180,000 clones; roughly 88% occur a single time. The ten largest clones add up to approximately 1.2% of the sample.

The germline V gene supplies CDR1 SGHTS and CDR2 YDEGEE. Counted from cysteine to phenylalanine, this CDR3 has 15 amino acids. CDR3 DNA is the only sequence kept; it has 45 bases, read in frame from the first base. Trimming leaves V shorter by 5 bases and J shorter by 0 bases, with the junction holding 5 bases beyond the gene matches. What the research found in general, with its limitations: In a later analysis, HLA-associated TCR beta chains showed more clonal expansion and lower generation probabilities than non-associated chains that were equally common. In an earlier analysis of around 500 of the donors, most TCR beta V segments appeared in productive rearrangements about 87% or about 30% of the time, broadly matching IMGT annotations. The 87-base-pair reads could not distinguish some IMGT-functional V segments, including TRBV6-2 and TRBV6-3, so those segments were excluded. Assigning TCR associations to individual alleles was difficult when HLA alleles, especially DR and DQ, strongly co-occurred. The sequencing pipeline was judged likely to have produced a cluster of highly shared sequence variants as a technical artifact. Seventeen rarely observed V segments, including chromosome 9 orphons, were excluded from the earlier analysis of approximately 500 of the donors because counts were too low. A total of 164 TCR beta chains were listed by the study as associated with cytomegalovirus. Linkage disequilibrium might explain the correlated functional status among segregating V segments, but an unknown experimental factor could not be ruled out. Most TCR sequences were observed very rarely across donors, whereas some public TCRs were present in many individuals. It was suggested by the authors that the approach could potentially be generalized to other disease states and immunological phenotypes. According to a later analysis, parvovirus B19, influenza, CMV and Epstein-Barr virus appeared linked to several top co-occurrence clusters. In vitro tests confirmed that a few of the cytomegalovirus-associated TCR beta chains recognize cytomegalovirus antigens. In a later analysis, TCR association rates were found to vary across HLA loci, with the most associated TCRs seen for DRB1 alleles and the fewest for HLA-C alleles. At a false discovery rate of 0.05, a later analysis linked fewer than 20,000 TCR beta sequences to specific HLA alleles. An association between a missense DCLRE1C variant and V-gene and J-gene trimming of TCR beta chains was found in a later genetic analysis and replicated in an independent cohort. Roughly uniform sequencing depth across donors was assumed in presence/absence analyses, although this assumption may not hold. A further reported finding was that TCR beta sequences accurately predicted the HLA-A and HLA-B alleles for most subjects in the first cohort. A later analysis found that most CMV-associated TCR beta chains appeared HLA-restricted, with HLA associations seemingly driven largely by CMV exposure. Cytomegalovirus status was reported to be diagnosed by the classifier with high specificity and sensitivity in both the original and validation cohorts. CMV serostatus was the only immune exposure information available for the cohort. A later genetic analysis reported fewer N-insertions in productive TCRs among donors in an Asian-associated ancestry cluster than the roughly 640-donor mean. Because HLA typing was missing for some donors at each locus, association tests included only the typed subset. In this cohort, only TCR beta chains were sequenced, and detectable features were limited by the absence of alpha or paired-chain data.

The cohort was made up of 666 healthy bone marrow donors. All cohort members were sampled while nominally healthy, although unrecorded immune exposures were likely present. The donor was CMV seropositive and belonged to the group of some 290 seropositive cohort members. A peripheral blood sample was provided by each donor, and peripheral blood mononuclear cells were used for TCR beta sequencing. Genomic DNA extraction from the blood cell samples was performed with the Qiagen DNeasy Blood Extraction Kit. The sequence came from a girl under 10 years old in good health and CMV-seropositive. The V and J genes are TRBV5-8 and TRBJ1-3; TRBD1 matches 7 bases in the middle. Specimen: PBMCs. The CDR3 has the sequence CASSWDSPSGNTIYF. The sequenced DNA is TGTGCCAGCAGTTGGGACAGTCCCTCTGGAAACACCATATATTTT.